This T cell receptor beta chain was obtained from a study of liver allograft versus peripheral blood T cells (dated by TCRdb to 2018 to 2020). Background on the whole study: T cell receptor repertoires present within transplanted livers were compared with repertoires in the peripheral blood of liver transplant recipients. On the study overall, not on this receptor specifically: According to the report, the T cell receptor repertoires detected in peripheral blood were different from the repertoires found inside liver allografts.

Sequencing was carried out with an Illumina MiSeq. Using fastp at Q25 and MiXCR, TCRdb reprocessed the public reads and kept productive beta chains. Every CDR3 protein is listed once, alongside the most common genes and DNA of its rows. The sample data list about 14,000 distinct CDR3 sequences, and about 19% of these were observed just once. Together, the top ten hold about 13% of the sample. On this clonotype itself: The antigen this receptor binds is unknown. Per-base quality was not reported, and no clone a single base away is much larger than it.

V is clipped by 6 bases and J by 6 bases, and the sequence between their germline boundaries is 14 bases long. Reading from cysteine to phenylalanine, the CDR3 counts 13 amino acids. The entry retains the CDR3 DNA only, 39 bases that are in frame from base 1. Rearrangement joined TRBV12-3 or TRBV12-4 to TRBJ1-1; too little of a D gene remains to name it. The TCR sequence derives from a human patient who had a liver transplant. Following a transplant, some T cells may be graft donor cells, not patient cells. The CDR3 has the sequence CASSPWTPPEAFF. The sequenced DNA is TGTGCCAGCAGCCCCTGGACTCCACCTGAAGCTTTCTTT.